A selection of T cell receptor beta chains follows, all from one sample in a study of T cell responses to AZD1222 COVID-19 vaccine. The data were produced by immunoSEQ multiplex PCR, yet TCRdb's version contains in-frame clones alone and is incomplete. The sample shows fewer than 200,000 clones, 80% to 90% of them seen only once. Here the sequenced sample was peripheral blood, taken 28 days after the second AZD1222 dose. The origin of the receptors is an adult who received the AZD1222 COVID-19 vaccine. The CDR3 runs from the conserved cysteine through the conserved F or W. The D gene is left open where the match is weak. Clone size is stated in some rows and not others, as once, few, many or a class when expanded.

d_call j_call v_call clone_size cdr3_nt cdr3_aa
TRBD1 TRBJ1-1 TRBV6-1 NA TGTGCCAGCAGTGAAGCGCTTCGAGGACAGGCAATGAACACTGAAGCTTTCTTT CASSEALRGQAMNTEAFF
NA TRBJ2-1 TRBV6-5 NA TGTGCCAGCAGTTACTCGACAGGTTCGCCCTACAATGAGCAGTTCTTC CASSYSTGSPYNEQFF
NA TRBJ1-2 TRBV6-5 NA TGTGCCAGCAGGCAGGACTATGGCTACACCTTC CASRQDYGYTF
TRBD1 TRBJ2-2 TRBV6-1 NA TGTGCCAGCAGTGAAACCGGGACAGGCACCGGGGAGCTGTTTTTT CASSETGTGTGELFF
NA TRBJ1-3 TRBV7-6 NA TGTGCCAGCAGCTTACGAGGGATCTCTGGAAACACCATATATTTT CASSLRGISGNTIYF
NA TRBJ2-3 TRBV11-3 NA TGTGCCAGCAGCTTAACCCCCGGGGGCACAGATACGCAGTATTTT CASSLTPGGTDTQYF
NA TRBJ1-1 TRBV19 NA TGTGCCAGTAGCCCGCGTAGCGGGGCGGGGAACACTGAAGCTTTCTTT CASSPRSGAGNTEAFF
NA TRBJ1-2 TRBV7-8 NA TGTGCCAGCAGCTTAGTTGCCGGGGGCGGCTACACCTTC CASSLVAGGGYTF
TRBD2 TRBJ2-3 TRBV27 NA TGTGCCAGCAGTTCCCCGAGCGGGGGGGGCACAGATACGCAGTATTTT CASSSPSGGGTDTQYF
NA TRBJ2-7 TRBV23-1 NA TGCGCCAGCAGTCAAGCCCCCCGGACACGGTTTTACGAGCAGTACTTC CASSQAPRTRFYEQYF
NA TRBJ1-2 TRBV4-2 NA TGTGCCAGCAGCCAAGATTACGACGTGTCCAGGTATTTGGACTATGGCTACACCTTC CASSQDYDVSRYLDYGYTF
NA TRBJ2-7 TRBV11-1 once TGTGCCAGCAGCTCGGCTAAGGGAACCTACGAGCAGTACTTC CASSSAKGTYEQYF
NA TRBJ2-2 TRBV15 NA TGTGCCACCAGCCCAACCGGACGAGGCGGGGAGCTGTTTTTT CATSPTGRGGELFF
NA TRBJ1-1 TRBV6-5 once TGTGCCAGCAGTTCCTCCCGGGGGAGATCGAACACTGAAGCTTTCTTT CASSSSRGRSNTEAFF
TRBD1 TRBJ2-7 TRBV19 NA TGTGCCAGTAGTACGACCGGGACAGCGACCTACGAGCAGTACTTC CASSTTGTATYEQYF
NA TRBJ1-2 TRBV2 NA TGTGCCAGCAGCGCCGGGTCAGGGGCCTATGGCTACACCTTC CASSAGSGAYGYTF
NA TRBJ1-4 TRBV12-5 NA TGTGCTAGTGGTTTTAAGGAAAAACTGTTTTTT CASGFKEKLFF
NA TRBJ1-2 TRBV5-1 NA TGCGCCAGCAGCTCCGAGCCAGGGCGAAGTTATGGCTACACCTTC CASSSEPGRSYGYTF
NA TRBJ2-1 TRBV11-2 NA TGTGCCAGCAGCCCCCGGACAGAGGGCTACAATGAGCAGTTCTTC CASSPRTEGYNEQFF
NA TRBJ2-7 TRBV19 NA TGTGCCAGTAGTATAGATAGGGACTACGAGCAGTACTTC CASSIDRDYEQYF
NA TRBJ1-6 TRBV5-6 NA TGTGCCAGCAGCATAAGACAGTTTAATTCACCCCTCCACTTT CASSIRQFNSPLHF
TRBD2 TRBJ2-7 TRBV11-3 once TGTGCCAGCAGCCCAGGACTAGCGGGCCCCTACGAGCAGTACTTC CASSPGLAGPYEQYF
NA TRBJ1-2 TRBV6-5 NA TGTGCCAGCAGTTACCAGGGACCAGAGAATGGCTACACCTTC CASSYQGPENGYTF
NA TRBJ1-1 TRBV30 NA TGTGCCTGGGACAGGAGGACGGACACTGAAGCTTTCTTT CAWDRRTDTEAFF
TRBD1 TRBJ1-1 TRBV7-3 NA TGTGCCAGCAGGTTCACAGGGGAGACTGAAGCTTTCTTT CASRFTGETEAFF
TRBD1 TRBJ2-7 TRBV7-2 NA TGTGCCAGCAGCATAACCGGACAGGGGTCTACTACCAGCATGTACTTC CASSITGQGSTTSMYF
NA TRBJ1-1 TRBV12-3/TRBV12-4 NA TGTGCCAGCAGCCTAATATTATTGGGAGCTTTCTTT CASSLILLGAFF
NA TRBJ1-4 TRBV9 NA TGTGCCAGCAGCGTGGGGCGGGTTCCTAATGAAAAACTGTTTTTT CASSVGRVPNEKLFF
TRBD1 TRBJ2-5 TRBV7-9 NA TGTGCCAGCAGCTCACCCGGGACAGGGGGGACCCAGTACTTC CASSSPGTGGTQYF
TRBD2 TRBJ2-3 TRBV7-2 NA TGTGCCAGCAGCGGTAGCGGGGGGGCGACAGATACGCAGTATTTT CASSGSGGATDTQYF
NA TRBJ2-7 TRBV27 NA TGTGCCAGCAGTTTAAATTCCCCCGACAGCTCCTACGAGCAGTACTTC CASSLNSPDSSYEQYF
NA TRBJ2-5 TRBV6-2/TRBV6-3 NA TGTGCCAGCAGTTACGGGCAGGGGAGTGTCGAGACCCAGTACTTC CASSYGQGSVETQYF
NA TRBJ1-3 TRBV6-6 NA TGTGCCAGCAGTTACTCCGGACTTCTTGGAAACACCATATATTTT CASSYSGLLGNTIYF
TRBD1 TRBJ2-5 TRBV6-5 NA TGTGCCAGCAGATACAGGGGGCAGGAGACCCAGTACTTC CASRYRGQETQYF
NA TRBJ2-7 TRBV29-1 NA TGCAGCGTTGGAGTTGAAAACTACGAGCAGTACTTC CSVGVENYEQYF
NA TRBJ1-5 TRBV18 NA TGTGCCAGCTCACCGGAGGGTGATAGGACCTCGGCTCAGCCCCAGCATTTT CASSPEGDRTSAQPQHF
NA TRBJ1-2 TRBV15 once TGTGCCACCAGCAGAGATCAAGGAGAATACTATGGCTACACCTTC CATSRDQGEYYGYTF
TRBD1 TRBJ2-7 TRBV6-5 NA TGTGCCAGCCGCCCGGACAGGGATGCCTACGAGCAGTACTTC CASRPDRDAYEQYF
TRBD2 TRBJ2-3 TRBV7-3 NA TGTGCCAGCAGCCTGGGACTAGCGGGGCCTCGCACACCAGATACGCAGTATTTT CASSLGLAGPRTPDTQYF
TRBD1 TRBJ1-5 TRBV6-5 NA TGTGCCAGCAGTCGACAGGGGCCCAATCAGCCCCAGCATTTT CASSRQGPNQPQHF
NA TRBJ2-3 TRBV5-8 NA TGTGCCAGCAGGCAGAGAGGGGGCGGGAGGTCAGATACGCAGTATTTT CASRQRGGGRSDTQYF
NA TRBJ2-5 TRBV2 once TGTGCCAGCAGTGAAGCCCGCAGGAAAGAGACCCAGTACTTC CASSEARRKETQYF
NA TRBJ2-5 TRBV7-8 once TGTGCCAGCAGCCTCGCTCGCCAAGCACGGGAGACCCAGTACTTC CASSLARQARETQYF
TRBD2 TRBJ2-5 TRBV30 NA TGTGCCTGGAGTTTTGCGGGGGGCTGGGAGACCCAGTACTTC CAWSFAGGWETQYF
NA TRBJ2-2 TRBV5-1 NA TGCGCCAGCAGCCTCCTTGGGGCTGGCGGGGAGCTGTTTTTT CASSLLGAGGELFF
NA TRBJ1-4 TRBV30 few TGTGCCTGGAGTGCATCGAGACTCCAGAATGAAAAACTGTTTTTT CAWSASRLQNEKLFF
NA TRBJ2-1 TRBV12-3/TRBV12-4 NA TGTGCCAGCAGTTTAGTGGGGGAGAAGTTCTTC CASSLVGEKFF
NA TRBJ1-1 TRBV5-1 NA TGCGCCAGCAGCCCACACAGTGCTTCGAACACTGAAGCTTTCTTT CASSPHSASNTEAFF
TRBD1 TRBJ2-3 TRBV9 NA TGTGCCAGCAGCTCGGGACAGGGACTCACAGATACGCAGTATTTT CASSSGQGLTDTQYF
NA TRBJ1-1 TRBV11-2 few TGTGCCAGCAGCCAGAGGGGGGTTGGGGGCACTGAAGCTTTCTTT CASSQRGVGGTEAFF
NA TRBJ2-3 TRBV9 once TGTGCCAGCAGCGTAGCCACGCGTAGCACAGATACGCAGTATTTT CASSVATRSTDTQYF
NA TRBJ1-6 TRBV6-2/TRBV6-3 NA TGTGCCAGCAGTGCCCGGGAAAGTTCACCCCTCCACTTT CASSARESSPLHF
TRBD1 TRBJ1-1 TRBV6-5 NA TGTGCCAGCAGTTACTACAGGGGGAACACTGAAGCTTTCTTT CASSYYRGNTEAFF